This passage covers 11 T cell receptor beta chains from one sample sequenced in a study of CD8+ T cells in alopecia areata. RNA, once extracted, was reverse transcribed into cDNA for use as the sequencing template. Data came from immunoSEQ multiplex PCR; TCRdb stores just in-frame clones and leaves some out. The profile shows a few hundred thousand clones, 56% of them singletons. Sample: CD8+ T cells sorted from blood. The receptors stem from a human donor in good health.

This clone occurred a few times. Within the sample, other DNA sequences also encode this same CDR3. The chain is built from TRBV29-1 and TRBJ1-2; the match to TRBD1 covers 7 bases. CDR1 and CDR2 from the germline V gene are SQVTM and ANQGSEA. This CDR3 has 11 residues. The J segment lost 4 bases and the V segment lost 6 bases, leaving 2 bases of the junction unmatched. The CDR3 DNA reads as TGCAGCGTGCGGGACAGCTATGGCTACACCTTC. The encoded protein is CSVRDSYGYTF. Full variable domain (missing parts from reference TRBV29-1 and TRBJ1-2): SAVISQKPSRDICQRGTSLTIQCQVDSQVTMMFWYRQQPGQSLTLIATANQGSEATYESGFVIDKFPISRPNLTFSTLTVSNMSPEDSSIYLCSVRDSYGYTFGSGTRLTVV.

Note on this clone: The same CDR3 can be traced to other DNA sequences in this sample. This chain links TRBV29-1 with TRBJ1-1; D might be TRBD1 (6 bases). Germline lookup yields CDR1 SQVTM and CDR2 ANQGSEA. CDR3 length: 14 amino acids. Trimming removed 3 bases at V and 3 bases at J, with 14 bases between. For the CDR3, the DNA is TGCAGCGTTGATAACAGGGTTACGGACACTGAAGCTTTCTTT. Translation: CSVDNRVTDTEAFF. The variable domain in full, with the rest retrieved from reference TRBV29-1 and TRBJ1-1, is SAVISQKPSRDICQRGTSLTIQCQVDSQVTMMFWYRQQPGQSLTLIATANQGSEATYESGFVIDKFPISRPNLTFSTLTVSNMSPEDSSIYLCSVDNRVTDTEAFFGQGTRLTVV.

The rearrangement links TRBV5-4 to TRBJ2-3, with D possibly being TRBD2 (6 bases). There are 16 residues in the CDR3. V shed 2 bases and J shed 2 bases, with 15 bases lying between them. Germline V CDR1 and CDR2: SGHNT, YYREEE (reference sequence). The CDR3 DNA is TGTGCCAGCAGCTTCGGAGGGGCCTGGGACACAGATACGCAGTATTTT. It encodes CASSFGGAWDTDTQYF.

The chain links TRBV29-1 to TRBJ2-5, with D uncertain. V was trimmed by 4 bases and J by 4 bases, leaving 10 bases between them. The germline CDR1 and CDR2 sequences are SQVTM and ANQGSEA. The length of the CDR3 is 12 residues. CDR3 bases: TGCAGCGTTGTGGGTGGTGGAGAGACCCAGTACTTC. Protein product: CSVVGGGETQYF.

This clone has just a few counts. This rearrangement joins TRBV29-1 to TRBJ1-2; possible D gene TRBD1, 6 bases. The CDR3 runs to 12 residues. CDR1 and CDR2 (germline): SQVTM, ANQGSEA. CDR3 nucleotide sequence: TGCACGTGTCTGGGGGCTGATTATGGCTACACCTTC. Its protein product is CTCLGADYGYTF.

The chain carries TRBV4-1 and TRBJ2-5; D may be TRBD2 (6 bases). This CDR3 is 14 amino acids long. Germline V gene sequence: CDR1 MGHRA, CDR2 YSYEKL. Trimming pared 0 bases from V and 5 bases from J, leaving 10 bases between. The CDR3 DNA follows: TGCGCCAGCAGCCAAGAGGGGAGGTGGGAGACCCAGTACTTC. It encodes CASSQEGRWETQYF.

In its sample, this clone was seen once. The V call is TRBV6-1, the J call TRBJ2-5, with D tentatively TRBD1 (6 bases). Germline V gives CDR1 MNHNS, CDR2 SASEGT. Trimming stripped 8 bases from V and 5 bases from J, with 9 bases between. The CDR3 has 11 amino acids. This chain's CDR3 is CASPRGETQYF. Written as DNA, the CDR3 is TGTGCCAGCCCGAGGGGGGAGACCCAGTACTTC.

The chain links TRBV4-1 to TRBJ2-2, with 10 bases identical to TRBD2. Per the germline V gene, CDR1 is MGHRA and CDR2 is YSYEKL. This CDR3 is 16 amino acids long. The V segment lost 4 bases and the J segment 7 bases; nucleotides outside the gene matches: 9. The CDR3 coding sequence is TGCGCCAGCAGCCCAGTGGAGCGGGGGGGCTACGGGGAGCTGTTTTTT. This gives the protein CASSPVERGGYGELFF.

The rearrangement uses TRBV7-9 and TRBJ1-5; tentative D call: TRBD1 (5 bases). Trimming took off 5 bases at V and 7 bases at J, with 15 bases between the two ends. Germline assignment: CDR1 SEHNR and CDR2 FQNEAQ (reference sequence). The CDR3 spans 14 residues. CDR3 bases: TGTGCCAGCAGCGCGGCCCTGCCAGGGCAGCCCCAGCATTTT. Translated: CASSAALPGQPQHF.

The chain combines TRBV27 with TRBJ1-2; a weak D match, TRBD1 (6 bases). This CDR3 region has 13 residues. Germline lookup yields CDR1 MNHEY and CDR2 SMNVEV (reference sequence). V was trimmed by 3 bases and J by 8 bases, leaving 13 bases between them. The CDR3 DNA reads TGTGCCAGCAGTTTCGGTGCAGGGGACGGCTACACCTTC. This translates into CASSFGAGDGYTF.

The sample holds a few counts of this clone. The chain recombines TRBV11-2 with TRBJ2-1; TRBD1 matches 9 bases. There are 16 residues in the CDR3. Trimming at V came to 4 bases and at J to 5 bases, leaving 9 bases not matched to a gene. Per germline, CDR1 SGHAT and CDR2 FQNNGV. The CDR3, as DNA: TGTGCCAGCAGCTGGGTACCGGGACAGGGCGACAATGAGCAGTTCTTC. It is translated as CASSWVPGQGDNEQFF.